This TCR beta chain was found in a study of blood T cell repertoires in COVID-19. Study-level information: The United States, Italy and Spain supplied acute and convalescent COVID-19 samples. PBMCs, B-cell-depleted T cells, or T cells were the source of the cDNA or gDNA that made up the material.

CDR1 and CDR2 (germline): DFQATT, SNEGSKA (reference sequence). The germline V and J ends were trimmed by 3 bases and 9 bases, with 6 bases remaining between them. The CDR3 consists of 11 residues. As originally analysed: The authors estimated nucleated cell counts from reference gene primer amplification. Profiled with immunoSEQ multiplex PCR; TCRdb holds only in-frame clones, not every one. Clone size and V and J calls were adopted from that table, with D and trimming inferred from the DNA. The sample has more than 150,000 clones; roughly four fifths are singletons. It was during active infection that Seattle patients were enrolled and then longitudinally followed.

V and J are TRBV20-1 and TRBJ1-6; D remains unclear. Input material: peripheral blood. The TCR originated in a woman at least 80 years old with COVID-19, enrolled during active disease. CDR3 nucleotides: TGCAGTGCTAGCCGGGGTTCACCCCTCCACTTT. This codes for CSASRGSPLHF.